The next 21 T cell receptor beta chains were all read from a single sample in a study of vaccination and CD4 T cells after COVID-19. These receptors have no known antigen. Sequencing of the DNA from cultured CD4+ T cells was carried out with the Oncomine TCR Beta short-read assay. TCRdb called the PCR reads again in MiXCR, with one record for every CDR3 protein. The sample contains over 10,000 distinct CDR3 sequences, roughly 43% of which appear only once. Treatment noted: approximately nine-day PBMC culture with coronavirus spike peptide pools or control peptides (ViraFEST assay). Sequenced: CD4+ T cells from blood, cultured in vitro. The receptors shown here come from a human donor who had recovered from COVID-19.

This clonotype was seen only a few times. This chain uses TRBV6-1 with TRBJ1-5, with D unresolved. The CDR3 extends over 15 amino acids. Trimming stripped 8 bases from V and 0 bases from J, with 14 bases between. The germline V gene encodes CDR1 MNHNS and CDR2 SASEGT. Here the CDR3 DNA reads TGTGCCAGCCGGGTCGGCATTTATAGCAATCAGCCCCAGCATTTT. This sequence encodes CASRVGIYSNQPQHF.

This clonotype was counted between two and nine times. CDR3 protein: CASSLVGTHTYTGELFF. For the CDR3, the DNA is TGTGCCAGCAGCTTAGTTGGTACCCACACATACACCGGGGAGCTGTTTTTT. The chain recombines TRBV11-1 with TRBJ2-2; D remains ambiguous. CDR1 and CDR2 from the germline V gene are SGHAT and FQDESV (reference sequence). V lost 1 base to trimming and J lost 3 bases, with 15 bases between them. The CDR3 is made up of 17 amino acids.

The chain has TRBV2 and TRBJ1-4; D possibly corresponds to TRBD1 (5 bases). Germline V CDR1 and CDR2: SNHLY, FYNNEI. V lost 11 bases and J lost 8, with 18 bases in between. This CDR3 is built from 13 residues. Here the CDR3 reads CALGGSGGEKLFF. The CDR3 nucleotides read TGTGCCTTAGGTGGAAGCGGGGGGGAAAAACTGTTTTTT.

Only a few counts were recorded for this clonotype. This sequence joins TRBV24-1 and TRBJ2-3; D not certain. Looked up from germline, CDR1 is KGHDR and CDR2 is SFDVKD. This CDR3 is built from 14 residues. Deletions cut 1 base from V and 1 base from J, with 5 bases between. CDR3 residues: CATSDFTGTDTQYF. The CDR3 DNA is TGTGCCACCAGTGATTTTACGGGCACAGATACGCAGTATTTT.

This clonotype has a handful of counts. The gene calls are TRBV24-1 and TRBJ1-1; D is unresolved. Trimming shortened V by 6 bases and J by 1 base, and 5 bases separated the two germline ends. Germline V gene sequence: CDR1 KGHDR, CDR2 SFDVKD. The CDR3 totals 12 residues. The CDR3 DNA sequence: TGTGCCACCAGTTCTGAGAACACTGAAGCTTTCTTT. Its translation is CATSSENTEAFF.

The rearrangement joins TRBV6-1 to TRBJ1-1; D remains ambiguous. V was clipped by 3 bases and J by 3 bases, with 11 bases between them. Germline loops: CDR1 MNHNS, CDR2 SASEGT. The CDR3 length is 14 residues. The CDR3 loop is CASSERSRDTEAFF. Written as DNA, the CDR3 is TGTGCCAGCAGTGAGAGGTCCCGAGACACTGAAGCTTTCTTT.

This chain links TRBV20-1 with TRBJ2-1; D possibly corresponds to TRBD2 (6 bases). CDR3 length: 16 residues. The V end lost 0 bases, the J end lost 10 bases, and 22 bases lay between the germline ends. Germline values: CDR1 DFQATT, CDR2 SNEGSKA (reference sequence). The CDR3 DNA reads as TGCAGTGCTAGAGATCCCACGGGAGCACTGTTTTCGGAGCAGTTCTTC. Translating it yields CSARDPTGALFSEQFF.

This clonotype has more than one count but fewer than ten. V is TRBV7-8 and J is TRBJ1-5; tentatively, D is TRBD1 (6 bases). The CDR3 totals 14 residues. Germline CDR1 and CDR2: SGHVS and FQNEAQ. The V end was cut by 5 bases, the J end by 5 bases, with 13 bases between. CDR3: CASSLGTLYQPQHF. CDR3 DNA: TGTGCCAGCAGCCTCGGGACACTTTATCAGCCCCAGCATTTT. The complete variable domain, with remaining parts taken from reference TRBV7-8 and TRBJ1-5, reads GAGVSQSPRYKVAKRGQDVALRCDPISGHVSLFWYQQALGQGPEFLTYFQNEAQLDKSGLPSDRFFAERPEGSVSTLKIQRTQQEDSAVYLCASSLGTLYQPQHFGDGTRLSIL.

This chain connects TRBV12-3 or TRBV12-4 to TRBJ2-7; 7 nucleotides align to TRBD2. Unmatched junction bases numbered 10, after V lost 5 bases and J lost 6 bases. The CDR3 is made up of 14 amino acids. This CDR3 reads CASSPTAGAGEQYF. The CDR3 DNA sequence: TGTGCCAGCAGTCCCACGGCGGGAGCTGGCGAGCAGTACTTC.

In this sample, this clonotype turned up a few times. The rearrangement uses TRBV6-1 and TRBJ2-2, with TRBD1 matching 7 bases. J was trimmed by 6 bases and V by 5 bases; bases with no gene match: 6. The CDR3 length is 14 residues. CDR1 is MNHNS and CDR2 is SASEGT in the germline V gene. The CDR3 loop reads CASSQQGSAGELFF. Here the CDR3 DNA reads TGTGCCAGCAGTCAACAGGGGTCGGCCGGGGAGCTGTTTTTT.

This clonotype was counted between two and nine times. This chain links TRBV12-3 or TRBV12-4 with TRBJ2-2; 7 nucleotides agree with TRBD1. Trimming took 7 bases from V and 6 from J; bases not matched to a gene: 8. The CDR3 has 14 amino acids. The CDR3 reads CASTFDRDAGELFF. The CDR3 DNA is TGTGCCAGCACTTTTGACAGGGATGCCGGGGAGCTGTTTTTT.

The rearrangement uses TRBV18 and TRBJ1-4; 7 bases line up with TRBD1. The CDR3 has 14 amino acids. Germline lookup yields CDR1 KGHSH and CDR2 LQKENI. The V and J ends lost 2 bases and 7 bases, in that order; junction bases with no gene match: 4. The CDR3 DNA reads as TGTGCCAGCTCACCAATGGGGGACAGTGAAAAACTGTTTTTT. It specifies CASSPMGDSEKLFF.

The CDR3 is CASSDPSGTDTQYF. CDR3 DNA sequence: TGCGCCAGCAGCGACCCTAGCGGTACAGATACGCAGTATTTT. V usage is TRBV5-1 and J usage is TRBJ2-3; 7 bases are shared with TRBD2. The CDR3 is 14 residues long. V trimming: 4 bases; J trimming: 3 bases; junction bases outside the gene matches: 5. Looked up from germline, CDR1 is SGHRS and CDR2 is YFSETQ.

The J gene is TRBJ2-1, the V gene TRBV20-1, with 10 bases matching TRBD2. CDR1 is DFQATT and CDR2 is SNEGSKA in the germline V gene (reference sequence). After removal of 3 bases from V and 9 bases from J, the junction contained 11 bases not matched to a gene. The CDR3 is 15 amino acids. The CDR3 DNA reads TGCAGTGCTAGTGGATCCCTAGCGGGAGAGGTTGAGCAGTTCTTC. Translating it yields CSASGSLAGEVEQFF.

In its sample, this clonotype was seen a few times. The rearrangement joins TRBV15 to TRBJ1-4; D is unresolved. The V gene lost 0 bases and the J gene lost 8 bases, with 10 bases spanning the gap. This CDR3 comprises 14 residues. Germline V gene data show CDR1 as LNHNV and CDR2 as YYDKDF (reference sequence). The CDR3 coding sequence is TGTGCCACCAGCAGAGATGCCGGTGGGGAAAAACTGTTTTTT. It yields the protein CATSRDAGGEKLFF.

This chain joins TRBV2 and TRBJ2-1; 9 nucleotides match TRBD2. The CDR3 has 14 residues. Germline lookup yields CDR1 SNHLY and CDR2 FYNNEI. The V segment lost 7 bases and the J segment 6 bases; nucleotides outside the gene matches: 7. Here the CDR3 reads CASNLVAGVNEQFF. DNA of the CDR3: TGTGCCAGCAACCTGGTAGCGGGAGTCAATGAGCAGTTCTTC.

This clonotype was picked up one time. The gene calls are TRBV7-2 and TRBJ2-1; 10 nucleotides match TRBD2. Germline V lookup: CDR1 SGHTA, CDR2 FQGNSA. V shed 0 bases, J shed 2 bases, and the junction held 13 bases outside the gene matches. The CDR3 extends over 20 amino acids. The CDR3 here is CASSLALAGSGRTAYNEQFF. The CDR3 nucleotides are TGTGCCAGCAGCTTAGCGCTGGCCGGTAGCGGGAGGACCGCCTACAATGAGCAGTTCTTC. The full variable domain, rest sourced from reference TRBV7-2 and TRBJ2-1, is GAGVSQSPSNKVTEKGKDVELRCDPISGHTALYWYRQSLGQGLEFLIYFQGNSAPDKSGLPSDRFSAERTGGSVSTLTIQRTQQEDSAVYLCASSLALAGSGRTAYNEQFFGPGTRLTVL.

The chain couples TRBV15 to TRBJ2-7; D gene unclear. CDR1 is LNHNV, CDR2 YYDKDF, per germline (reference sequence). The CDR3 contains 13 residues. Trimming removed 0 bases from V and 3 bases from J, with 6 bases in between. Written as DNA, the CDR3 is TGTGCCACCAGCAGAGATCGGGTCTACGAGCAGTACTTC. As protein: CATSRDRVYEQYF. The whole variable domain, filled in from reference TRBV15 and TRBJ2-7, reads DAMVIQNPRYQVTQFGKPVTLSCSQTLNHNVMYWYQQKSSQAPKLLFHYYDKDFNNEADTPDNFQSRRPNTSFCFLDIRSPGLGDTAMYLCATSRDRVYEQYFGPGTRLTVT.

The CDR3 is CAINAGVPSYNEQFF. In DNA form, the CDR3 reads TGTGCCATCAACGCGGGAGTTCCATCCTACAATGAGCAGTTCTTC. The chain combines TRBV10-3 with TRBJ2-1; TRBD2 matches at 7 bases. CDR3 length equals 15 residues. The V and J ends lost 7 bases and 1 base, in that order; junction bases with no gene match: 7. Germline CDR1 reads ENHRY; CDR2 reads SYGVKD.

This clonotype has a handful of counts. V gene TRBV7-9 combines with J gene TRBJ2-3, with 10 bases lining up with TRBD2. Losses at the gene ends were 1 base for V and 3 bases for J; bases not matched to a gene: 10. This CDR3 comprises 18 residues. Germline CDR1 reads SEHNR; CDR2 reads FQNEAQ (reference sequence). The CDR3 region has the DNA TGTGCCAGCAGCTTAGATCGGTTTGGACTAGCGGAAACAGATACGCAGTATTTT. Protein: CASSLDRFGLAETDTQYF.

The V call is TRBV7-2, the J call TRBJ1-1, with D maybe TRBD1 (6 bases). This CDR3 has 14 residues. V was cut by 1 base and J by 6 bases, with 12 bases left in between. CDR1 is SGHTA, CDR2 FQGNSA, per germline. CDR3 DNA sequence: TGTGCCAGCAGCTTAGACAGGGTAGGCGCTGAAGCTTTCTTT. This gives the protein CASSLDRVGAEAFF. Full variable domain (rest looked up from reference TRBV7-2 and TRBJ1-1): GAGVSQSPSNKVTEKGKDVELRCDPISGHTALYWYRQSLGQGLEFLIYFQGNSAPDKSGLPSDRFSAERTGGSVSTLTIQRTQQEDSAVYLCASSLDRVGAEAFFGQGTRLTVV.